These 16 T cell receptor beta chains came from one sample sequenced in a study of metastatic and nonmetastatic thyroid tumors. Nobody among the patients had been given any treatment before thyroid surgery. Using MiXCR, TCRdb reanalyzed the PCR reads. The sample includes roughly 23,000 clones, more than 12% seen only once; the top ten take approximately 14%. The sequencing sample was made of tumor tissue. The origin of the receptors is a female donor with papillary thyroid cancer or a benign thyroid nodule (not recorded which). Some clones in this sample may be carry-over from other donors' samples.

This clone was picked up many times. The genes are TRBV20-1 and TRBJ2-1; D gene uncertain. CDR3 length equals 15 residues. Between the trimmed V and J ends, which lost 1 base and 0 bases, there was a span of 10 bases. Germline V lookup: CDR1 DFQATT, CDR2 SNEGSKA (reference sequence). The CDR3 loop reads CSARGGRSSYNEQFF. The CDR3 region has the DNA TGCAGTGCTAGAGGAGGACGGAGCTCCTACAATGAGCAGTTCTTC.

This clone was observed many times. CDR3 DNA sequence: TGCAGTGCTAGAGATCCCAGGGGGGTGGGGACCCAGTACTTC. The encoded protein is CSARDPRGVGTQYF. The chain employs TRBV20-1 and TRBJ2-5, with D perhaps matching TRBD1 (7 bases). The CDR3 is 14 residues long. Trimming shortened V by 0 bases and J by 7 bases, and 15 bases separated the two germline ends. In germline, CDR1 is DFQATT, CDR2 SNEGSKA (reference sequence).

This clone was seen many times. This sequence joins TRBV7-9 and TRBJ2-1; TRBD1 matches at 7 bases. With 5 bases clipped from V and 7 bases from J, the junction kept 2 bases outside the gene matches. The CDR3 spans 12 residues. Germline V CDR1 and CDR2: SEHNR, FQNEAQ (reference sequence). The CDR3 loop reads CASSATGNEQFF. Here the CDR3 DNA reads TGTGCCAGCAGCGCGACAGGGAATGAGCAGTTCTTC.

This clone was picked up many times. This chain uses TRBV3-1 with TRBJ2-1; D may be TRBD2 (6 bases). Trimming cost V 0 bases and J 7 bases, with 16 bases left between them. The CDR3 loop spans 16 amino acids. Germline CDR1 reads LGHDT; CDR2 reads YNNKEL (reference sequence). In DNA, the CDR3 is TGTGCCAGCAGCCAAGAAGGAAGGGGCGCGGGGAATGAGCAGTTCTTC. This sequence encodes CASSQEGRGAGNEQFF.

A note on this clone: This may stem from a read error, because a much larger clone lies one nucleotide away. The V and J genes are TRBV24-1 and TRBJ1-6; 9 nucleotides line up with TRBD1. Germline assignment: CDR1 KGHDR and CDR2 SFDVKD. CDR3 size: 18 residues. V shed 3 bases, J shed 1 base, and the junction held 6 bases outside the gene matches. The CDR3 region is CATSDPPDRGSYNSPLHF. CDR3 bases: TGTGCCACCAGTGATCCCCCGGACAGGGGATCCTATAATTCACCCCTCCACTTT.

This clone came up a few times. CDR3: CASSQMGGGEHEQFF. As DNA, the CDR3 is TGTGCCAGCAGCCAAATGGGTGGGGGGGAGCATGAGCAGTTCTTC. The chain employs TRBV3-1 and TRBJ2-1; 7 bases map to TRBD2. The J segment lost 8 bases and the V segment lost 2 bases, leaving 9 bases of the junction unmatched. The germline V gene encodes CDR1 LGHDT and CDR2 YNNKEL (reference sequence). The CDR3 contains 15 residues.

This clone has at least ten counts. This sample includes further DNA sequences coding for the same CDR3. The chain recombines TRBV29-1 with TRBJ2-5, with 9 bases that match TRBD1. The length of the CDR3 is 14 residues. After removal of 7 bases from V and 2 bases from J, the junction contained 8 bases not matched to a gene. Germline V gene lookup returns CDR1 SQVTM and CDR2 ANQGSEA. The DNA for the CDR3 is TGCAGCGCTTCCGGGGACAGGGTTCAAGAGACCCAGTACTTC. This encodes CSASGDRVQETQYF.

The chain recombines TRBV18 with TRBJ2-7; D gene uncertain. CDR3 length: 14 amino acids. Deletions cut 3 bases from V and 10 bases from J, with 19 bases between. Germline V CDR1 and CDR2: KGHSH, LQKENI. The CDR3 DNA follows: TGTGCCAGCTCACCCTCCGGAAAGACCTGCGATCAGTACTTC. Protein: CASSPSGKTCDQYF.

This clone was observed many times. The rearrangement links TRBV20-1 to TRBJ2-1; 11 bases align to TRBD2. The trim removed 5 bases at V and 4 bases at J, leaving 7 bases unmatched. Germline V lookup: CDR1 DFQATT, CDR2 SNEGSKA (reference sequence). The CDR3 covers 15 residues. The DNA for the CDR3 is TGCAGTGCTCCTTTGCTAGCGGGAGGTTACAATGAGCAGTTCTTC. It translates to CSAPLLAGGYNEQFF.

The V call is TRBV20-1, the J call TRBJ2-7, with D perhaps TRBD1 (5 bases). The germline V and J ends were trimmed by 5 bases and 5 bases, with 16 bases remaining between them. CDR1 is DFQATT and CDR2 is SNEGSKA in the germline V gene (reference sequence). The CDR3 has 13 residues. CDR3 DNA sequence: TGCAGTGCTCAAACTGGGGCCCCCCACGAGCAGTACTTC. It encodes CSAQTGAPHEQYF.

The CDR3 reads CASSPVGVSFDEQFF. The CDR3 DNA follows: TGTGCCAGCTCACCGGTTGGAGTGTCCTTCGATGAGCAGTTCTTC. The chain couples TRBV18 to TRBJ2-1, with unresolved D. This CDR3 has 15 amino acids. Germline assignment: CDR1 KGHSH and CDR2 LQKENI. V lost 3 bases and J lost 8, with 17 bases in between.

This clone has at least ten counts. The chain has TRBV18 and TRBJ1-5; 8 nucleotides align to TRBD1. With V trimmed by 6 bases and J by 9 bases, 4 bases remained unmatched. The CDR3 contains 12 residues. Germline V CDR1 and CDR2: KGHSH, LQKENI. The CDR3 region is CASSRDRGPQHF. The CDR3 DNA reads TGTGCCAGCTCCCGAGACAGGGGGCCCCAGCATTTT.

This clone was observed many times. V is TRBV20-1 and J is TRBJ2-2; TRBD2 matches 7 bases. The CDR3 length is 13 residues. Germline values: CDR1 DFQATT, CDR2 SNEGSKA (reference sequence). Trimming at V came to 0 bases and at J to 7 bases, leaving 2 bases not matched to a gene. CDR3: CSAREREGGELFF. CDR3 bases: TGCAGTGCTAGAGAAAGGGAGGGCGGGGAGCTGTTTTTT.

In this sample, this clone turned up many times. The CDR3 region has the DNA TGTGCCATCAGTGAAGGCAGGGGGGACACTGAAGCTTTCTTT. It translates to CAISEGRGDTEAFF. J is TRBJ1-1 and V is TRBV10-3, with TRBD1 identical over 7 bases. J was trimmed by 3 bases and V by 3 bases; bases with no gene match: 4. This CDR3 region has 14 residues. Germline V gene data show CDR1 as ENHRY and CDR2 as SYGVKD.

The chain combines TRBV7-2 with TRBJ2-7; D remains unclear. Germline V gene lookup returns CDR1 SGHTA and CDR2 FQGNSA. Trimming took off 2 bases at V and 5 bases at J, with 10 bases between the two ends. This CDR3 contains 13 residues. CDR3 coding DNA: TGTGCCAGCAGCTTAAGTCAAGGGAACGAGCAGTACTTC. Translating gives CASSLSQGNEQYF.

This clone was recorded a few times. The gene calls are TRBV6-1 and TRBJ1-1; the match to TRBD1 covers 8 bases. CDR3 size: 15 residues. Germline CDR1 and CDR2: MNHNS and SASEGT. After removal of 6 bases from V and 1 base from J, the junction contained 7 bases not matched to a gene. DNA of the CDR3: TGTGCCAGCAGCCCAAGGACAGGGCCGAACACTGAAGCTTTCTTT. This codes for CASSPRTGPNTEAFF.